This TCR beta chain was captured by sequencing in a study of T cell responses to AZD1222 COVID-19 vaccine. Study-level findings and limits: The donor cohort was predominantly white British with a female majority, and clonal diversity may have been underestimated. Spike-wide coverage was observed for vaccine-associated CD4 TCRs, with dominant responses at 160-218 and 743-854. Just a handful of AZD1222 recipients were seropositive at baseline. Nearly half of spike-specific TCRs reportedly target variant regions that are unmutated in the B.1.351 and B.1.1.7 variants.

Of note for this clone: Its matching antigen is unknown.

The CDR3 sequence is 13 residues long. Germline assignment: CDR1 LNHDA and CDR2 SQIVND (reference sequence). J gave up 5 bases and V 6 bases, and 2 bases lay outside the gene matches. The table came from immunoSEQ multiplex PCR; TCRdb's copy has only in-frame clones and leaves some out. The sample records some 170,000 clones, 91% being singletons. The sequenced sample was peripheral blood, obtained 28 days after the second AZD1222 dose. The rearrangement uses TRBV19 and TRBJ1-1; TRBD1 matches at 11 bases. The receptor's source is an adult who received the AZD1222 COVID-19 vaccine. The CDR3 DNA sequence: TGTGCCAGTAGGTGGGACAGGGGGACTGAAGCTTTCTTT. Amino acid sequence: CASRWDRGTEAFF.